This T cell receptor (beta chain) was sequenced in a study of monozygotic twins with inflammatory bowel disease. This CDR3 is built from 12 residues. Per germline, CDR1 SQVTM and CDR2 ANQGSEA. Blood was drawn at around 2.5 ml per donor. Notes on this clonotype: Its antigen is undetermined.

Whole-study results and caveats: IBD-affected twins scored below their healthy co-twins in TCRbeta diversity (inverse Simpson). Twins with IBD had fewer clonotypes in common with others than healthy twins, particularly during disease activity.

Amplification used two nested PCRs: about 17 cycles, then 8 to 10 cycles, on TCRalpha/TCRbeta cDNA. One entry per CDR3 protein, without DNA, is what TCRdb gives after re-calling the 5' RACE reads. Its table lists about 300,000 distinct CDR3 sequences. This receptor was identified in a human donor with ulcerative colitis or Crohn's disease, or a healthy co-twin of an affected twin (not recorded which). This chain links TRBV29-1 with TRBJ2-7. The specimen was blood. CDR3 sequence reads: CSVEDSTDEQYF.